This is a list of T cell receptor beta chains from one sample in a study of cytomegalovirus exposure and HLA in healthy donors. The repertoire was sequenced with immunoSEQ multiplex PCR; TCRdb's copy has only in-frame clones and lacks some. The table records 100,000 or so clones, about three quarters of them present only once. The sample comprised PBMCs. The source of these receptors is a female donor in good health and CMV-seropositive. The CDR3 runs from the conserved cysteine through the conserved F or W. The D gene is left open where the match is weak. Expanded clones get a size class; other rows say once, few or many, or leave the size out.

clone_size	v_call	d_call	j_call	cdr3_nt	cdr3_aa
few	TRBV28	-	TRBJ2-7	TGTGCCAGCAGTTCCGCCGGCAGGGCGTACGAGCAGTACTTC	CASSSAGRAYEQYF
-	TRBV5-1	-	TRBJ2-1	TGCGCCAGCAGCCCAGACTTCCATGAGCAGTTCTTC	CASSPDFHEQFF
-	TRBV4-3	-	TRBJ1-1	TGCGCCAGCAGCCAGGACAGATGGTACACTGAAGCTTTCTTT	CASSQDRWYTEAFF
-	TRBV6-6	-	TRBJ1-2	TGTGCCAGCAGTTCTCGATCTTCGGCTAACTATGGCTACACCTTC	CASSSRSSANYGYTF
-	TRBV7-2	-	TRBJ1-1	TGTGCCAGCAGCTTCGGCAGGTTGAACACTGAAGCTTTCTTT	CASSFGRLNTEAFF
-	TRBV7-8	TRBD2	TRBJ2-2	TGTGCCAGCAGCCCGAGGACTAGCGGGATTAGGGTAGCCGGGGAGCTGTTTTTT	CASSPRTSGIRVAGELFF
-	TRBV11-2	TRBD1	TRBJ2-5	TGTGCCAGCAGCTTAGGGGGGACAGGGGGTGGGAAGACCCAGTACTTC	CASSLGGTGGGKTQYF
-	TRBV19	-	TRBJ1-1	TGTGCCAGTGGGGACTCCATGAACACTGAAGCTTTCTTT	CASGDSMNTEAFF
-	TRBV5-1	TRBD1	TRBJ2-2	TGCGCCAGCAGCTTGAGATCTCCCGGACAGGCGTTGAACACCGGGGAGCTGTTTTTT	CASSLRSPGQALNTGELFF
-	TRBV11-3	TRBD2	TRBJ2-2	TGTGCCAGCAGCCCAGGACTAGCGGGAGAAACCGGGGAGCTGTTTTTT	CASSPGLAGETGELFF
-	TRBV9	TRBD2	TRBJ2-7	TGTGCCAGCAGCGTAGGGGCGGGGGGGGGTACCTACGAGCAGTACTTC	CASSVGAGGGTYEQYF
-	TRBV28	TRBD1	TRBJ1-2	TGTGCCAGCCAGACAGGGCGGTATGGCTACACCTTC	CASQTGRYGYTF
-	TRBV6-6	-	TRBJ1-2	TGTGCCAGCAGGGTCGGGGGGAAAGTCTATGGCTACACCTTC	CASRVGGKVYGYTF
-	TRBV9	TRBD1	TRBJ1-5	TGTGCCAGCAGCGCGGAGGACAGGGTCAATCAGCCCCAGCATTTT	CASSAEDRVNQPQHF
-	TRBV5-1	TRBD1	TRBJ2-6	TGCGCCAGCAGCTTGGGACAGGGGTCTGGGGCCAACGTCCTGACTTTC	CASSLGQGSGANVLTF
-	TRBV5-1	-	TRBJ1-1	TGCGCCAGCAGCTTAGGGGGGGTGAACACTGAAGCTTTCTTT	CASSLGGVNTEAFF
-	TRBV6-5	-	TRBJ1-5	TGTGCCAGCGGGGGGGGCAATCAGCCCCAGCATTTT	CASGGGNQPQHF
-	TRBV5-1	-	TRBJ1-1	TGCGCCAGCAGCCTGCTGACGGGCACTGAAGCTTTCTTT	CASSLLTGTEAFF